This TCR beta chain originates from a study of blood T cell repertoires in COVID-19. Trimming cost V 1 base and J 6 bases, with 13 bases left between them. From germline, CDR1 is LGHDT and CDR2 YNNKEL (reference sequence). The CDR3 spans 15 residues. In the original processing: Reference gene primer amplification gave estimated nucleated cell counts. Profiling relied on immunoSEQ multiplex PCR, and the TCRdb table lists in-frame clones only, not all of them. V and J calls plus clone size are reproduced from that table; the DNA served to infer D and trimming. The sample has under 300,000 clones, roughly 90% seen once; the top ten hold about 6.9%. Participant ages covered roughly 18 to 90 years across around 22 US areas.

Input material: PBMCs or T cells enriched from blood (not recorded which). The chain is built from TRBV3-1 (or the pseudogene TRBV3-2) and TRBJ1-5, with D maybe TRBD1 (5 bases). This TCR was sampled from a woman aged 25-40 years with acute COVID-19. The CDR3 spells CASSQGGGAGQPQHF. The CDR3 region has the DNA TGTGCCAGCAGCCAAGGAGGCGGGGCAGGTCAGCCCCAGCATTTT.